The clone carrying this T cell receptor beta chain was found many times. Its antigen is unidentified. This sample is drawn from a study of T-cell reconstitution after alpha-beta-depleted transplantation in children. Library preparation (for TCRbeta) was performed with unique molecular identifiers. TCRdb recomputed calls from the PCR reads with MiXCR, one row per CDR3 protein. The data contain over 450,000 distinct CDR3 sequences, roughly a tenth of them seen just once; the ten biggest clones take up about 2%. V shed 7 bases and J 3 bases; nucleotides not matched to a gene: 10. Germline-derived CDR1 and CDR2 are SEHNR and FQNEAQ (reference sequence). The CDR3 spans 15 residues. Study results and caveats: Several patients had high TCRbeta diversity at day 60; it came from surviving recipient T cells and thymic progenitors. Expanded clones from the graft, numbering several hundred, reportedly supplied alpha-beta T cells about two months after transplant. Newly produced T cells mostly provided counts and TCRbeta diversity after one year, as hyperexpanded clones declined.

This chain uses TRBV7-9 with TRBJ2-7; 9 positions agree with TRBD1. The source is a child aged 2 to 10 with inherited bone marrow failure, due to receive a stem cell transplant. The material sequenced was PBMCs, taken before TCRalphabeta/CD19-depleted stem cell transplant. The CDR3 loop is CASTVTGTGFYEQYF. The CDR3 coding sequence is TGTGCCAGCACCGTCACCGGGACAGGGTTCTACGAGCAGTACTTC.